This T cell receptor beta chain is drawn from a study of OX40 agonist ivuxolimab in advanced cancers. Concerning this clone: Its antigen is currently unknown.

The study's findings and limits: At 0.1 to 3.0 mg/kg, clonal expansion of CD4+ and CD8+ blood T cells had occurred by week 6.

Germline-derived CDR1 and CDR2 are PRHDT and FYEKMQ (reference sequence). V trimming: 1 base; J trimming: 6 bases; junction bases outside the gene matches: 8. CDR3 length: 15 amino acids. Sequencing used immunoSEQ multiplex PCR; TCRdb keeps in-frame clones, though not all of them. Of tens of thousands of clones in the sample, roughly 90% were seen once. The chain carries TRBV13 and TRBJ2-5, with 7 bases that match TRBD1. The sequence was collected from an adult with an advanced solid tumor such as melanoma, head and neck, liver or kidney cancer. The sample was CD4+ or CD8+ T cells sorted from blood, taken in a trial of the OX40 agonist ivuxolimab. CDR3 DNA: TGTGCCAGCAGCTTAGCAGGGACAGCTACGAAGACCCAGTACTTC. This codes for CASSLAGTATKTQYF.